Presented here are 32 T cell receptor beta chains from one specimen sequenced in a study of control samples from healthy donors and cancer patients. The protocol was immunoSEQ multiplex PCR, while the TCRdb copy is restricted to in-frame clones and leaves out a portion. This repertoire comprises 150,000 to 200,000 clones; its ten largest clones make up roughly 2%. Material for sequencing was blood. The origin of the receptors is a woman younger than 45 in good health.

This chain connects TRBV11-3 to TRBJ2-1; 7 bases are shared with TRBD2. V trimming: 5 bases; J trimming: 5 bases; junction bases outside the gene matches: 9. The length of the CDR3 is 15 residues. Germline V lookup: CDR1 SGHNT, CDR2 YENEEA. Here the CDR3 reads CASSGPSGANNEQFF. In DNA form, the CDR3 reads TGTGCCAGCAGCGGTCCTAGCGGAGCGAACAATGAGCAGTTCTTC.

This sequence joins TRBV7-2 and TRBJ2-7, with 11 nucleotides matching TRBD1. The germline gives CDR1 SGHTA, CDR2 FQGNSA. The V and J ends lost 3 bases and 11 bases, in that order; junction bases with no gene match: 6. This CDR3 has 13 residues. Here the CDR3 DNA reads TGTGCCAGCAGCTTTCCGGACAGGGGGCCCAAGTACTTC. It translates to CASSFPDRGPKYF.

The chain carries TRBV4-3 and TRBJ1-4, with TRBD1 matching 10 bases. Germline trimming cut 0 bases from V and 7 bases from J; bases unmatched to any gene: 5. Germline CDR1 is LGHNA and CDR2 is YSLEER. This CDR3 is 16 amino acids long. The CDR3 loop is CASSQDPDRGLEKLFF. As DNA, the CDR3 is TGCGCCAGCAGCCAAGATCCAGACAGGGGGCTTGAAAAACTGTTTTTT.

The CDR3 protein is CASSSNQGASYNSPLHF. CDR3 nucleotides: TGCGCCAGCAGCTCGAATCAGGGGGCATCCTATAATTCACCCCTCCACTTT. The V and J genes are TRBV5-1 and TRBJ1-6; 8 nucleotides align to TRBD1. CDR1 SGHRS and CDR2 YFSETQ come from the germline V gene. The CDR3 has 17 residues. J was trimmed by 1 base and V by 3 bases; bases with no gene match: 6. Full variable domain (remainder filled in from reference TRBV5-1 and TRBJ1-6): KAGVTQTPRYLIKTRGQQVTLSCSPISGHRSVSWYQQTPGQGLQFLFEYFSETQRNKGNFPGRFSGRQFSNSRSEMNVSTLELGDSALYLCASSSNQGASYNSPLHFGNGTRLTVT.

This chain links TRBV2 with TRBJ1-1, with a weak D call TRBD1 (5 bases). Germline CDR1 is SNHLY and CDR2 is FYNNEI. Trimming took 3 bases from V and 1 from J, leaving 9 bases between them. The CDR3 spans 14 residues. CDR3 DNA sequence: TGTGCCAGCAGTGAGGGGGGAGAGAACACTGAAGCTTTCTTT. It codes for CASSEGGENTEAFF.

This chain connects TRBV4-3 to TRBJ2-2; 8 bases are shared with TRBD2. Germline lookup yields CDR1 LGHNA and CDR2 YSLEER. V lost 0 bases, J lost 7 bases, and 10 bases stayed unmatched. This CDR3 spans 17 amino acids. The CDR3 here is CASSQDLAGGGGGELFF. CDR3 bases: TGCGCCAGCAGCCAAGATTTGGCGGGAGGCGGTGGCGGGGAGCTGTTTTTT.

A note on this clone: The same CDR3 also results from other DNA sequences found in this sample. The gene calls are TRBV5-4 and TRBJ2-3; TRBD2 aligns across 10 bases. The CDR3 contains 15 residues. J was trimmed by 3 bases and V by 2 bases; bases with no gene match: 3. Germline V gene lookup returns CDR1 SGHNT and CDR2 YYREEE (reference sequence). This chain's CDR3 is CASSLAGGRTDTQYF. The DNA of the CDR3 is TGTGCCAGCAGCTTAGCGGGGGGGCGAACAGATACGCAGTATTTT.

The chain joins TRBV3-1 (or the pseudogene TRBV3-2) to TRBJ1-3; D may be TRBD1 (6 bases). Germline V lookup: CDR1 LGHDT, CDR2 YNNKEL (reference sequence). V gave up 3 bases and J gave up 3 bases, with 18 bases separating them. The CDR3 contains 17 residues. CDR3 region: CASSQSLTGVVGNTIYF. CDR3 in DNA: TGTGCCAGCAGCCAGAGCCTGACAGGCGTTGTTGGAAACACCATATATTTT.

The chain employs TRBV25-1 and TRBJ1-3, with a tentative D call TRBD1 (6 bases). This CDR3 spans 12 amino acids. Trimming cost V 8 bases and J 9 bases, with 14 bases left between them. Germline-derived CDR1 and CDR2 are MGHDK and SYGVNS. CDR3 sequence reads: CASRRQEGTIYF. The CDR3 nucleotides are TGTGCCAGCCGTAGACAGGAAGGCACCATATATTTT.

The rearrangement joins TRBV7-2 to TRBJ1-4; D is unresolved. The CDR3 runs to 13 residues. Trimming stripped 3 bases from V and 8 bases from J, with 10 bases between. CDR1 SGHTA and CDR2 FQGNSA come from the germline V gene. DNA of the CDR3: TGTGCCAGCAGCTTGTGGGGTCGAGAAAAACTGTTTTTT. It specifies CASSLWGREKLFF.

V usage is TRBV27 and J usage is TRBJ2-2; maybe TRBD2 (6 bases). This CDR3 is 16 amino acids long. Trimming took 5 bases from V and 4 from J, leaving 17 bases between them. Looked up from germline, CDR1 is MNHEY and CDR2 is SMNVEV (reference sequence). The DNA of the CDR3 is TGTGCCAGCAGTCCATACCTTAGCGGCCCCACCGGGGAGCTGTTTTTT. Amino acids: CASSPYLSGPTGELFF.

The rearrangement joins TRBV6-4 to TRBJ2-1, with TRBD2 as a possible D gene (5 bases). The germline V gene has CDR1 MRHNA and CDR2 SNTAGT. The CDR3 spans 15 residues. V was trimmed by 2 bases and J by 2 bases, leaving 10 bases between them. CDR3 protein: CASSDDRGPYNEQFF. In DNA form, the CDR3 reads TGTGCCAGCAGTGACGACCGCGGGCCCTACAATGAGCAGTTCTTC.

The J gene is TRBJ2-2, the V gene TRBV19; D is unclear. The CDR3 runs to 13 residues. V was cut by 3 bases and J by 5 bases, with 7 bases left in between. Germline CDR1 reads LNHDA; CDR2 reads SQIVND (reference sequence). The CDR3, as DNA: TGTGCCAGTAGTATGTCCGGTACCGGGGAGCTGTTTTTT. It specifies CASSMSGTGELFF.

This chain links TRBV6-5 with TRBJ2-1; the D is unclear. V shed 8 bases and J shed 8 bases, with 7 bases lying between them. The CDR3 sequence is 10 residues long. Germline loops: CDR1 MNHEY, CDR2 SVGAGI. The CDR3 DNA reads TGTGCCAGCGGTCCCTATGAGCAGTTCTTC. This codes for CASGPYEQFF.

The chain has TRBV10-1 and TRBJ2-7; 11 bases align to TRBD1. The CDR3 loop spans 16 amino acids. The ends lost 3 bases at V and 4 bases at J; junction bases unmatched: 8. Per the germline V gene, CDR1 is WNHNN and CDR2 is SYGVQD (reference sequence). CDR3 region: CASSENSGTGGYEQYF. The CDR3 DNA is TGCGCCAGCAGTGAAAATTCCGGGACAGGGGGATACGAGCAGTACTTC.

V usage is TRBV20-1 and J usage is TRBJ1-4; no firm D call. The CDR3 has 11 amino acids. Germline CDR1 reads DFQATT; CDR2 reads SNEGSKA (reference sequence). CDR3: CSLKRGEKLFF. The CDR3, as DNA: TGCAGCTTAAAGAGAGGCGAAAAACTGTTTTTT.

The rearrangement links TRBV12-3 or TRBV12-4 to TRBJ1-5; a possible D gene is TRBD1 (5 bases). V lost 2 bases to trimming and J lost 9 bases, with 8 bases between them. The CDR3 is 12 residues long. The CDR3, as DNA: TGTGCCAGCAGTTTAAGGGGCGGGCCCCAGCATTTT. It encodes CASSLRGGPQHF.

This chain joins TRBV7-2 and TRBJ2-7, with D tentatively TRBD2 (5 bases). Germline V lookup: CDR1 SGHTA, CDR2 FQGNSA. With 5 bases removed from V and 4 bases from J, the gap between germline ends came to 9 bases. The CDR3 consists of 12 residues. CDR3 protein: CASSAGFYEQYF. The CDR3 coding sequence is TGTGCCAGCAGCGCGGGTTTTTACGAGCAGTACTTC.

This sequence joins TRBV5-4 and TRBJ1-3, with TRBD1 as a possible D gene (5 bases). The CDR3 runs to 14 residues. Per germline, CDR1 SGHNT and CDR2 YYREEE (reference sequence). V was cut by 3 bases and J by 8 bases, with 15 bases left in between. Here the CDR3 DNA reads TGTGCCAGCAGCTCCCGTGACAGAGGAGACACCATATATTTT. As protein: CASSSRDRGDTIYF.

The J gene is TRBJ2-2, the V gene TRBV7-6; TRBD1 or TRBD2 may be the D gene (5 bases each). The germline V gene has CDR1 SGHVS and CDR2 FNYEAQ. The CDR3 runs to 16 residues. Trimming took 0 bases from V and 6 from J, leaving 14 bases between them. The CDR3 DNA sequence: TGTGCCAGCAGCTTAGCGGGGGAACGATGGTCCGGGGAGCTGTTTTTT. Amino acids: CASSLAGERWSGELFF.

The J gene is TRBJ1-5, the V gene TRBV30, with D possibly TRBD1 on 6 matching bases. The length of the CDR3 is 15 residues. CDR1 GTSNPN and CDR2 SVGIG come from the germline V gene (reference sequence). Trimming pared 0 bases from V and 2 bases from J, leaving 11 bases between. The CDR3 loop is CAWSVPGDGNQPQHF. The CDR3 coding sequence is TGTGCCTGGAGTGTCCCAGGGGATGGCAATCAGCCCCAGCATTTT. Together with reference TRBV30 and TRBJ1-5, the CDR3 gives the full variable domain: SQTIHQWPATLVQPVGSPLSLECTVEGTSNPNLYWYRQAAGRGLQLLFYSVGIGQISSEVPQNLSASRPQDRQFILSSKKLLLSDSGFYLCAWSVPGDGNQPQHFGDGTRLSIL.

The J gene is TRBJ2-7, the V gene TRBV7-2; the D gene is possibly TRBD2 (5 bases). V lost 5 bases, J lost 7 bases, and 15 bases lay in between. Germline CDR1 is SGHTA and CDR2 is FQGNSA. CDR3 length: 13 residues. The CDR3 protein is CASSPGVMREQYF. The CDR3 DNA reads as TGTGCCAGCAGCCCCGGGGTCATGAGAGAGCAGTACTTC. The variable domain in full, completed from reference TRBV7-2 and TRBJ2-7, reads GAGVSQSPSNKVTEKGKDVELRCDPISGHTALYWYRQSLGQGLEFLIYFQGNSAPDKSGLPSDRFSAERTGGSVSTLTIQRTQQEDSAVYLCASSPGVMREQYFGPGTRLTVT.

V usage is TRBV4-3 and J usage is TRBJ1-3; D may be TRBD1 (5 bases). Germline V gene data show CDR1 as LGHNA and CDR2 as YSLEER. The V end was cut by 1 base, the J end by 4 bases, with 14 bases between. This CDR3 has 16 amino acids. The CDR3 sequence: CASSQAPSGPGNTIYF. The DNA of the CDR3 is TGCGCCAGCAGCCAAGCTCCCTCAGGGCCCGGAAACACCATATATTTT.

The chain combines TRBV4-1 with TRBJ2-5; 14 bases are a match to TRBD2. With 4 bases clipped from V and 3 bases from J, the junction kept 4 bases outside the gene matches. This CDR3 spans 16 amino acids. The germline V gene has CDR1 MGHRA and CDR2 YSYEKL. In DNA form, the CDR3 reads TGCGCCAGCAGCCCGCCGGGACTAGCGGGGGAAGAGACCCAGTACTTC. It translates to CASSPPGLAGEETQYF.

The chain recombines TRBV10-3 with TRBJ1-1; D uncertain. The V end was cut by 2 bases, the J end by 12 bases, with 22 bases between. The CDR3 loop spans 15 amino acids. The germline CDR1 and CDR2 sequences are ENHRY and SYGVKD. DNA of the CDR3: TGTGCCATCAGTGAGAATAGTCGGAGGCAGCCTAGGACTTTCTTT. It encodes CAISENSRRQPRTFF.

The gene calls are TRBV4-1 and TRBJ2-6, with 8 bases matching TRBD1. J gave up 2 bases and V 4 bases, and 4 bases lay outside the gene matches. This CDR3 is built from 16 residues. Germline lookup yields CDR1 MGHRA and CDR2 YSYEKL. Here the CDR3 DNA reads TGCGCCAGCAGCCCATCAGGGGGCCCTGGGGCCAACGTCCTGACTTTC. Translated, it gives CASSPSGGPGANVLTF.

For this clone: One end of the junction is discordant with germline, which a read error may explain. The V gene is TRBV11-2, the J gene TRBJ2-2; D is perhaps TRBD1 (7 bases). Germline V gene sequence: CDR1 SGHAT, CDR2 FQNNGV. The CDR3 loop spans 19 amino acids. CDR3 amino acids: CASSPLMTGTVGNTGGLFF. CDR3 DNA: TGTGCCAGCAGCCCCCTGATGACAGGGACAGTCGGGAACACCGGGGGGCTGTTTTTT. The whole variable domain, remainder taken from reference TRBV11-2 and TRBJ2-2, is EAGVAQSPRYKIIEKRQSVAFWCNPISGHATLYWYQQILGQGPKLLIQFQNNGVVDDSQLPKDRFSAERLKGVDSTLKIQPAKLEDSAVYLCASSPLMTGTVGNTGGLFFGEGSRLTVL.

The chain carries TRBV7-2 and TRBJ1-2, with 7 bases identical to TRBD1. This CDR3 spans 13 amino acids. Germline-derived CDR1 and CDR2 are SGHTA and FQGNSA. The V segment lost 1 base and the J segment 14 bases; nucleotides outside the gene matches: 10. CDR3 bases: TGTGCCAGCAGCTTAGGGGCCGGGACAGCCGCTACCTTC. Translated, it gives CASSLGAGTAATF.

The chain couples TRBV27 to TRBJ2-7; 10 bases map to TRBD1. CDR3 length equals 14 residues. From germline, CDR1 is MNHEY and CDR2 SMNVEV (reference sequence). J lost 5 bases, V lost 3 bases, and 4 bases had no gene match. The CDR3 DNA reads as TGTGCCAGCAGTTTCGGGACAGGGGTTCACGAGCAGTACTTC. It yields the protein CASSFGTGVHEQYF.

On this clone: One end of the junction fails to match germline, which may point to a read error. The chain recombines TRBV4-2 with TRBJ2-6, with TRBD1 matching 9 bases. This CDR3 spans 15 amino acids. Germline CDR1 reads LGHNA; CDR2 reads YNFKEQ. CDR3 DNA sequence: TGTGCCAGCAGCCAAGAATGGACAGGGGCCAACGTCCCGACTTTC. The encoded protein is CASSQEWTGANVPTF.

This rearrangement joins TRBV7-3 to TRBJ2-1; 8 nucleotides line up with TRBD1. The CDR3 covers 15 residues. Germline CDR1 is SGHTA and CDR2 is FQGTGA. V lost 5 bases, J lost 3 bases, and 6 bases stayed unmatched. The CDR3: CASSPGTGNYNEQFF. DNA of the CDR3: TGTGCCAGCAGCCCCGGGACAGGCAACTACAATGAGCAGTTCTTC.

The chain is built from TRBV5-1 and TRBJ1-2; weak D call: TRBD1 (5 bases). Germline V gene sequence: CDR1 SGHRS, CDR2 YFSETQ. There are 17 residues in the CDR3. V lost 1 base to trimming and J lost 5 bases, with 21 bases between them. The CDR3 DNA is TGCGCCAGCAGCTTGAGGTCCCCGGCAGGGTCCCTTTATGGCTACACCTTC. As protein: CASSLRSPAGSLYGYTF.